A single sample is the source of the 2 T cell receptor beta chains below, sequenced in a study of blood T cell repertoires in COVID-19. Assay: immunoSEQ multiplex PCR; the TCRdb copy retains only in-frame clones and omits some. Of about 180,000 clones listed, 82% are singletons. Sequencing input: peripheral blood. All receptors come from a woman aged 70-85 years with acute or convalescent COVID-19.

The chain recombines TRBV6-5 with TRBJ2-2, with a weak D call TRBD1 (5 bases). CDR1 and CDR2 from the germline V gene are MNHEY and SVGAGI. V lost 7 bases and J 6 bases, leaving 6 bases between the germline ends. The CDR3 covers 11 residues. The CDR3 is CASKQAGELFF. DNA for the CDR3: TGTGCCAGCAAACAGGCCGGGGAGCTGTTTTTT.

The chain couples TRBV27 to TRBJ2-3; D may be TRBD2 (5 bases). Trimming shortened V by 6 bases and J by 11 bases, and 24 bases separated the two germline ends. The germline V gene has CDR1 MNHEY and CDR2 SMNVEV (reference sequence). The CDR3 consists of 15 residues. The CDR3 reads CASSRSSSPGVMQYF. CDR3 coding DNA: TGTGCCAGCAGCCGTTCTAGCAGCCCTGGGGTTATGCAGTATTTT.